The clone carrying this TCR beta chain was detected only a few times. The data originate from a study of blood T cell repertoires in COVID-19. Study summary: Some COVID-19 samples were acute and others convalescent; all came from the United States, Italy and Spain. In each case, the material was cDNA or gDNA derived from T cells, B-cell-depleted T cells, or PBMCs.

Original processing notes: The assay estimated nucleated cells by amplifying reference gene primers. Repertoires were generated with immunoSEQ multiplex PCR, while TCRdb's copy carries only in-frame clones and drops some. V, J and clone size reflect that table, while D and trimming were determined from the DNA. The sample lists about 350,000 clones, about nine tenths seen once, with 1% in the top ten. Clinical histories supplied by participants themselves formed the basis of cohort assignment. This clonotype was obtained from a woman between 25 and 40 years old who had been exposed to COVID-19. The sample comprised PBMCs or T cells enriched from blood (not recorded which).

The DNA of the CDR3 is TGTGCCAGCAGTCCGGGACAGGGGCCGAGCTCTGGAAACACCATATATTTT. Its protein is CASSPGQGPSSGNTIYF. The chain carries TRBV28 and TRBJ1-3; 10 nucleotides align to TRBD1. Unmatched junction bases numbered 7, after V lost 5 bases and J lost 0 bases. CDR1 and CDR2 from the germline V gene are MDHEN and SYDVKM. CDR3 length equals 17 residues. The whole variable domain, filled in from reference TRBV28 and TRBJ1-3, reads DVKVTQSSRYLVKRTGEKVFLECVQDMDHENMFWYRQDPGLGLRLIYFSYDVKMKEKGDIPEGYSVSREKKERFSLILESASTNQTSMYLCASSPGQGPSSGNTIYFGEGSWLTVV.